This T cell receptor (beta chain) derives from a study of blood T cell repertoires in COVID-19. Study summary: PBMCs, B-cell-depleted T cells, or T cells provided the cDNA or gDNA that made up the material.

CDR1 and CDR2 (germline): LGHNA, YSLEER. The CDR3 extends over 15 amino acids. The ends were cut back, 0 bases at V and 2 bases at J, with 10 bases in the middle. Produced via immunoSEQ multiplex PCR; TCRdb's table is partial and in-frame only. The sample consists of roughly 38,000 clones, over 75% of them appearing once. Sequencing used peripheral blood. V usage is TRBV4-3 and J usage is TRBJ1-2; D is possibly TRBD1 (6 bases). The clonotype comes from an elderly man with active or convalescent COVID-19. CDR3 nucleotides: TGCGCCAGCAGCCAAGATACAGGGCAAAACTATGGCTACACCTTC. Its translation is CASSQDTGQNYGYTF.